The 6 T cell receptor beta chains below all came from one sample that was sequenced in a study of T cell responses to AZD1222 COVID-19 vaccine. This table comes from immunoSEQ multiplex PCR, and its TCRdb copy is limited to in-frame clones, with some not included. The sample has about 180,000 clones, approximately 94% seen once. Sequencing was performed on peripheral blood, taken 28 days after the second AZD1222 dose. The source is an adult who received the AZD1222 COVID-19 vaccine.

The chain employs TRBV19 and TRBJ2-3, with 10 bases lining up with TRBD2. The germline gives CDR1 LNHDA, CDR2 SQIVND (reference sequence). V shed 3 bases, J shed 4 bases, and the junction held 10 bases outside the gene matches. The CDR3 covers 17 residues. CDR3 coding DNA: TGTGCCAGTAGTATTAACCCCTATAGCGGGAGGCCAGATACGCAGTATTTT. This sequence encodes CASSINPYSGRPDTQYF.

The chain joins TRBV19 to TRBJ1-5; maybe TRBD1 (5 bases). Per germline, CDR1 LNHDA and CDR2 SQIVND (reference sequence). The CDR3 length is 18 residues. V lost 8 bases and J 0 bases, leaving 23 bases between the germline ends. The CDR3 spells CASAAGETAGYSNQPQHF. The CDR3 bases are TGTGCCAGTGCGGCGGGGGAGACGGCCGGATATAGCAATCAGCCCCAGCATTTT.

V gene TRBV6-1 combines with J gene TRBJ1-2; D remains ambiguous. CDR1 is MNHNS, CDR2 SASEGT, per germline. The V end was cut by 0 bases, the J end by 8 bases, with 19 bases between. CDR3 size: 16 residues. As DNA, the CDR3 is TGTGCCAGCAGTGAAGCGCTTCGTAACAGTCGAGGGGGCTACACCTTC. Translated, it gives CASSEALRNSRGGYTF.

The chain employs TRBV3-1 (or the pseudogene TRBV3-2) and TRBJ2-1; 7 bases agree with TRBD2. The germline V gene encodes CDR1 LGHDT and CDR2 YNNKEL (reference sequence). After removal of 6 bases from V and 3 bases from J, the junction contained 8 bases not matched to a gene. This CDR3 is 15 amino acids long. The CDR3 region is CASRGPKRGYNEQFF. Here the CDR3 DNA reads TGTGCCAGCAGGGGGCCTAAGCGGGGCTACAATGAGCAGTTCTTC.

This clone was seen more than once but under ten times. The V call is TRBV19, the J call TRBJ1-2, with D unclear. Trimming cost V 6 bases and J 4 bases, with 9 bases left between them. There are 12 residues in the CDR3. Germline V gene data show CDR1 as LNHDA and CDR2 as SQIVND (reference sequence). CDR3 coding DNA: TGTGCCAGTAGCGGGGAGATCTATGGCTACACCTTC. It codes for CASSGEIYGYTF. The full variable domain, rest sourced from reference TRBV19 and TRBJ1-2, is DGGITQSPKYLFRKEGQNVTLSCEQNLNHDAMYWYRQDPGQGLRLIYYSQIVNDFQKGDIAEGYSVSREKKESFPLTVTSAQKNPTAFYLCASSGEIYGYTFGSGTRLTVV.

The chain recombines TRBV5-5 with TRBJ1-3; the D is unclear. CDR3 size: 15 residues. Germline V CDR1 and CDR2: SGHKS, YYEKEE (reference sequence). The V and J ends lost 5 bases and 0 bases respectively, with 12 bases between them. CDR3 DNA sequence: TGTGCCAGCAGTCCCTTCTTGAGCTCTGGAAACACCATATATTTT. This translates into CASSPFLSSGNTIYF. The whole variable domain, remainder taken from reference TRBV5-5 and TRBJ1-3, is DAGVTQSPTHLIKTRGQQVTLRCSPISGHKSVSWYQQVLGQGPQFIFQYYEKEERGRGNFPDRFSARQFPNYSSELNVNALLLGDSALYLCASSPFLSSGNTIYFGEGSWLTVV.